Presented here are 22 T cell receptor beta chains from one specimen sequenced in a study of cytotoxic CD8 clonotypes in ibrutinib-treated CLL. Using immunoSEQ multiplex PCR, the repertoire was profiled, and TCRdb retains in-frame clones only, with some absent. The table has under 200,000 clones, roughly four fifths seen once; the top ten hold about 4.6%. Sequences were derived from PBMCs, sampled after 24 months of ibrutinib treatment. These receptors originate from a human donor with chronic lymphocytic leukemia.

The V and J genes are TRBV5-6 and TRBJ2-1; 10 bases match TRBD2. V dropped 4 bases and J dropped 0; count of bases not matched to a gene: 7. Germline V lookup: CDR1 SGHDT, CDR2 YYEEEE. There are 17 residues in the CDR3. DNA for the CDR3: TGTGCCAGCAGCCATAGCGGGGGGCCCCTCTCCTACAATGAGCAGTTCTTC. Translating it yields CASSHSGGPLSYNEQFF.

Concerning this clone itself: At one end, the junction sequence differs from germline, possibly due to a read error. The chain has TRBV5-1 and TRBJ2-2; D is possibly TRBD2 (6 bases). The CDR3 is made up of 13 amino acids. Per germline, CDR1 SGHRS and CDR2 YFSETQ. CDR3 sequence: CASRLGGTGELFF. Written as DNA, the CDR3 is TGCGCCAGCAGGTTGGGGGGCACCGGGGAGCTGTTTTTT.

This rearrangement joins TRBV27 to TRBJ2-7, with 7 bases matching TRBD1. V lost 6 bases to trimming and J lost 6 bases; unmatched junction nucleotides: 8. Germline CDR1 reads MNHEY; CDR2 reads SMNVEV (reference sequence). CDR3 length: 13 amino acids. CDR3 sequence (DNA): TGTGCCAGCAGGACAGGGTCAATTTCCGAGCAGTACTTC. Amino acid sequence: CASRTGSISEQYF.

The gene calls are TRBV28 and TRBJ1-5; TRBD1 is a possible D gene (6 bases). The CDR3 covers 12 residues. In germline, CDR1 is MDHEN, CDR2 SYDVKM. V lost 7 bases, J lost 6 bases, and 10 bases lay in between. The CDR3 bases are TGTGCCAGCATCGGGGGGCCTCAGCCCCAGCATTTT. Translation gives CASIGGPQPQHF. The variable domain in full, completed from reference TRBV28 and TRBJ1-5, reads DVKVTQSSRYLVKRTGEKVFLECVQDMDHENMFWYRQDPGLGLRLIYFSYDVKMKEKGDIPEGYSVSREKKERFSLILESASTNQTSMYLCASIGGPQPQHFGDGTRLSIL.

This chain uses TRBV19 with TRBJ1-2, with a weak D call TRBD1 (6 bases). Germline-derived CDR1 and CDR2 are LNHDA and SQIVND (reference sequence). The CDR3 has 13 residues. Trimming left V 7 bases short and J 4 bases short, with 13 bases between. CDR3 protein: CASKQGGGYGYTF. Here the CDR3 DNA reads TGTGCCAGTAAACAGGGAGGCGGCTATGGCTACACCTTC.

The rearrangement links TRBV9 to TRBJ2-1; TRBD2 aligns across 9 bases. After removal of 0 bases from V and 3 bases from J, the junction contained 7 bases not matched to a gene. In germline, CDR1 is SGDLS, CDR2 YYNGEE. This CDR3 has 17 residues. CDR3 loop: CASSVAPGTSFYNEQFF. DNA of the CDR3: TGTGCCAGCAGCGTAGCCCCCGGGACTAGCTTCTACAATGAGCAGTTCTTC.

The chain couples TRBV5-1 to TRBJ2-5; 9 nucleotides line up with TRBD1. CDR1 SGHRS and CDR2 YFSETQ come from the germline V gene. The CDR3 runs to 14 residues. The V segment lost 7 bases and the J segment 1 base; nucleotides outside the gene matches: 5. Written as DNA, the CDR3 is TGCGCCAGCCAACAGGGGGCCGTCCAAGAGACCCAGTACTTC. Translating gives CASQQGAVQETQYF.

The CDR3 reads CASSMGQTSNYEQYF. The CDR3 nucleotides are TGTGCCAGTAGTATGGGACAGACTTCCAACTACGAGCAGTACTTC. This chain links TRBV19 with TRBJ2-7; 7 bases align to TRBD1. The germline V gene encodes CDR1 LNHDA and CDR2 SQIVND (reference sequence). This CDR3 is built from 15 residues. V trimming: 3 bases; J trimming: 3 bases; junction bases outside the gene matches: 8. Drawing the rest from reference TRBV19 and TRBJ2-7, the complete variable domain is DGGITQSPKYLFRKEGQNVTLSCEQNLNHDAMYWYRQDPGQGLRLIYYSQIVNDFQKGDIAEGYSVSREKKESFPLTVTSAQKNPTAFYLCASSMGQTSNYEQYFGPGTRLTVT.

The chain is built from TRBV27 and TRBJ2-6; D might be TRBD1 (6 bases). Between the trimmed V and J ends, which lost 5 bases and 4 bases, there was a span of 12 bases. The CDR3 consists of 15 residues. CDR1 and CDR2 from the germline V gene are MNHEY and SMNVEV (reference sequence). CDR3 sequence: CASSHTGIGANVLTF. As DNA, the CDR3 is TGTGCCAGCAGTCACACAGGGATCGGGGCCAACGTCCTGACTTTC.

The V gene is TRBV7-2, the J gene TRBJ2-3; D ambiguous. The CDR3 is 13 residues long. The V gene's germline CDR1 is SGHTA and CDR2 FQGNSA. With 1 base removed from V and 9 bases from J, the gap between germline ends came to 11 bases. The CDR3 region is CASSLDTGKTQYF. The CDR3 coding sequence is TGTGCCAGCAGCTTAGATACCGGTAAGACGCAGTATTTT.

The chain is built from TRBV18 and TRBJ2-7; 8 nucleotides align to TRBD2. The CDR3 contains 13 residues. Germline V gene sequence: CDR1 KGHSH, CDR2 LQKENI. V dropped 6 bases and J dropped 2; count of bases not matched to a gene: 3. The CDR3 region has the DNA TGTGCCAGCTCGGAAGCGGGAGCCTACGAGCAGTACTTC. Its translation: CASSEAGAYEQYF.

The CDR3 region is CASSGKQTQYF. For the CDR3, the DNA is TGTGCCAGTAGCGGGAAACAGACCCAGTACTTC. The V and J genes are TRBV19 and TRBJ2-5, with D maybe TRBD2 (5 bases). Per the germline V gene, CDR1 is LNHDA and CDR2 is SQIVND (reference sequence). Trimming stripped 6 bases from V and 6 bases from J, with 8 bases between. The CDR3 totals 11 residues.

The gene calls are TRBV9 and TRBJ2-3; D might be TRBD1 or TRBD2, each matching 5 bases. The CDR3 has 17 amino acids. Trimming pared 4 bases from V and 1 base from J, leaving 19 bases between. Looked up from germline, CDR1 is SGDLS and CDR2 is YYNGEE. This CDR3 is CASSLSSGPHGTDTQYF. In DNA, the CDR3 is TGTGCCAGCAGCTTATCATCGGGACCCCATGGCACAGATACGCAGTATTTT.

V and J are TRBV4-1 and TRBJ2-5; no definite D call. V was trimmed by 1 base and J by 7 bases, leaving 7 bases between them. Germline-derived CDR1 and CDR2 are MGHRA and YSYEKL. CDR3 length: 12 residues. The CDR3 bases are TGCGCCAGCAGCCAAGCCCCCGGGACCCAGTACTTC. It encodes CASSQAPGTQYF.

This clone was observed a few times. This chain connects TRBV30 to TRBJ2-7, with 11 nucleotides matching TRBD1. This CDR3 is built from 14 residues. The V gene's germline CDR1 is GTSNPN and CDR2 SVGIG (reference sequence). After removal of 1 base from V and 4 bases from J, the junction contained 3 bases not matched to a gene. The CDR3 DNA reads TGTGCCTGGAGTGGGACAGGGGGCTCATACGAGCAGTACTTC. Translated: CAWSGTGGSYEQYF.

This clone occurred once. This chain connects TRBV11-2 to TRBJ2-1; D is ambiguous. This CDR3 is 19 amino acids long. Trimming pared 5 bases from V and 2 bases from J, leaving 25 bases between. Looked up from germline, CDR1 is SGHAT and CDR2 is FQNNGV. In DNA form, the CDR3 reads TGTGCCAGCAGCCATAGAGCTGTATCAGGACGCTCAACCTACAATGAGCAGTTCTTC. It is translated as CASSHRAVSGRSTYNEQFF.

The sample holds a few counts of this clone. The gene calls are TRBV28 and TRBJ1-1; 8 bases are shared with TRBD1. V lost 11 bases, J lost 4 bases, and 9 bases stayed unmatched. The CDR3 length is 13 residues. Germline CDR1 is MDHEN and CDR2 is SYDVKM. The CDR3 nucleotides read TGTGCCGCCTCACTCACAGGGGGCACTGAAGCTTTCTTT. Translating it yields CAASLTGGTEAFF.

V usage is TRBV5-6 and J usage is TRBJ2-1; D perhaps matches TRBD2 (6 bases). Per the germline V gene, CDR1 is SGHDT and CDR2 is YYEEEE. This CDR3 is built from 16 residues. Trimming removed 3 bases from V and 9 bases from J, with 22 bases in between. The CDR3 DNA reads as TGTGCCAGCAGCTCCCGTCGGGGGAGCTTGGACGGTGAGCAGTTCTTC. This translates into CASSSRRGSLDGEQFF.

The chain joins TRBV18 to TRBJ2-7; TRBD1 matches 8 bases. Looked up from germline, CDR1 is KGHSH and CDR2 is LQKENI. J gave up 5 bases and V 1 base, and 4 bases lay outside the gene matches. The CDR3 covers 14 residues. The CDR3 nucleotides are TGTGCCAGCTCACCACGACAGGGGTTCCACGAGCAGTACTTC. Protein product: CASSPRQGFHEQYF.

The chain employs TRBV4-1 and TRBJ2-7, with a tentative D call TRBD2 (5 bases). V dropped 1 base and J dropped 3 bases, with 10 bases sitting between them. CDR1 and CDR2 from the germline V gene are MGHRA and YSYEKL. CDR3 length: 14 residues. The CDR3 DNA reads TGCGCCAGCAGCCAAGCGGGATCTGGCTACGAGCAGTACTTC. Translation gives CASSQAGSGYEQYF.

This chain links TRBV19 with TRBJ1-2, with D uncertain. CDR1 is LNHDA, CDR2 SQIVND, per germline (reference sequence). Trimming shortened V by 4 bases and J by 4 bases, and 13 bases separated the two germline ends. The length of the CDR3 is 14 residues. The CDR3 DNA follows: TGTGCCAGTAGTAGAGGACGCAGAGCCTATGGCTACACCTTC. Translated, it gives CASSRGRRAYGYTF. Drawing the rest from reference TRBV19 and TRBJ1-2, the complete variable domain is DGGITQSPKYLFRKEGQNVTLSCEQNLNHDAMYWYRQDPGQGLRLIYYSQIVNDFQKGDIAEGYSVSREKKESFPLTVTSAQKNPTAFYLCASSRGRRAYGYTFGSGTRLTVV.

The CDR3 DNA reads as TGTGCCAGCAGCTTACAGACAATTATGAACACTGAAGCTTTCTTT. It specifies CASSLQTIMNTEAFF. V and J are TRBV7-6 and TRBJ1-1; D unresolved. The CDR3 sequence is 15 residues long. V lost 2 bases and J 0 bases, leaving 10 bases between the germline ends. Germline V CDR1 and CDR2: SGHVS, FNYEAQ.